This T cell receptor (beta chain) was sequenced in a study of T cells in tuberculosis. Findings of the study overall: A GMM-specific repertoire classifier reached 75% to 90% accuracy, AUROC about 0.87. Selection depended on which cryopreserved specimens were available. Active tuberculosis patients had shorter CDR3-alpha; the beta difference was nonsignificant.

Some clones are missing from TCRdb's copy, which holds only in-frame ones; the method was immunoSEQ multiplex PCR. The sample has just under 45,000 clones, approximately 94% seen once. This clone showed up just a few times. Its antigen remains unidentified. The specimen was PBMCs. This receptor was obtained from a donor aged 10-29 years with latent tuberculosis or without tuberculosis infection. Some clones in this sample may be carry-over from other donors' samples.

The CDR3 nucleotides read TGTGCCATCAGGGGGGGTCGGGACAATGAGCAGTTCTTC. Translation: CAIRGGRDNEQFF. V gene TRBV10-3 combines with J gene TRBJ2-1, with D possibly being TRBD2 (6 bases). There are 13 residues in the CDR3. Germline-derived CDR1 and CDR2 are ENHRY and SYGVKD. V was cut by 6 bases and J by 5 bases, with 11 bases left in between.